This T cell receptor beta chain was retrieved from a study of shared clonotypes between healthy human individuals (dated by TCRdb to the early 2020s). Concerning the study at large: A couple of women and three men aged 18 to 49 years were included in the cohort. For each donor, three plates each were used for CD4 naive and CD4 memory, two plates were used for CD8 naive, and one plate was used for CD8 memory. Libraries were prepared and TCR repertoires were sequenced by different laboratories using diverse techniques, in order to increase sequencing depth and limit assay-specific biases. Leukapheresis yielded between about 0.85 and 10 billion PBMCs per donor. To estimate repertoire size and how much clonotype sharing occurs between individuals, the study deeply sequenced the blood TCR repertoires of a handful of healthy adults. Points the paper makes about the study in general: Across a handful of donors, approximately 5% of naive CD4, 3% to 3.5% of naive CD8, approximately 2.5% of memory CD4, and 0.4% of memory CD8 clonotypes were shared. Sampling was limited to blood, and TCR repertoires in tissue likely differ from TCR repertoires in blood. Rarefaction of sorted-subset datasets indicated incomplete sequencing despite the large sequencing depth. Pairwise subsampling led to the expectation that sequencing depth would affect the degree of clonotype sharing among donors. Naive subsets generally had larger estimated clonotype richness than memory subsets. Compared with non-shared clonotypes, the clonotypes found in all four sorted-subset donors had higher generation probabilities. Because the study included a small number of donors, the genetic and exposure-history diversity represented was limited.

The donors were healthy, HIV-negative adults with no recently reported acute infections or vaccinations. Every donor was a Caucasian adult living in Nashville, Tennessee, USA. Magnetic negative selection was used to enrich CD4+ T cells, after which naive cells were positively selected on CD45RA and the negative fraction became the memory subset. Blood was collected by leukapheresis, and PBMCs were isolated by Ficoll-Histopaque density gradient centrifugation and then cryopreserved in liquid nitrogen vapor phase. Purity and quantity of every magnetically sorted T cell population were checked by analytical flow cytometry. From each sorted fraction, genomic DNA was isolated and quantified by UV absorbance on a Nanodrop 2000c. Concerning this clone: Its antigen remains unidentified. No quality values exist for individual bases; no much larger clone is one base distant.

TCR CDR3 regions were amplified from genomic DNA by multiplex PCR using the deep immunoSEQ assay. Genomic DNA extracted from each cell subset was distributed evenly over all wells of several immunoSEQ 96-well plates, and each plate served as one replicate. Each replicate PCR for sorted subsets received approximately 200 ng genomic DNA, equal to 28,000 or so T cell genomes. Purified libraries were quantified with a Qubit 3.0 fluorometer, sized on a Bioanalyzer 2100, and re-quantified with the KAPA Library Quantification kit. A separate single-read 150-cycle Illumina NextSeq 550 flow cell was used to sequence each immunoSEQ 96-well plate. The published analysis was carried out like this. Because the immunoSEQ output held only junctional sequences and lacked quality scores, the filtering could not match the filtering applied to full-length reads. To assign V/J genes and CDR3, sequences were annotated against IMGT germline references using PyIR, a Python wrapper for IgBLAST v1.9. Reads were removed for weak V/J assignments (E-value above 1e-6), missing CDR3, stop codons, out-of-frame junctions, or ambiguous translated residues. A V3J clonotype was defined by an identical inferred V gene, J gene, and CDR3 amino acid sequence. Percentage overlap between repertoires was calculated by dividing the number of shared unique clonotypes by the size of the smaller repertoire. Richness of each repertoire was evaluated using RTK rarefaction, the Chao1 estimator, and Recon v2.1 estimates of unobserved clonotypes. For all TCRbeta clonotypes obtained by the gDNA method from four donors, generation probabilities were computed with OLGA. This is the immuneACCESS table as TCRdb keeps it, with only in-frame sequences that have V and J called. A part of the clones is gone; compared with another copy, unresolved V genes explain less than half, and the rest is unexplained. V, J and clone size derive from that table, while D and trimming were established from the DNA sequence. This sample is represented by a few million clones; just over 90% of them were singletons. The top ten constitute 0.3% to 0.4% of the sample.

Spanning cysteine to phenylalanine, the CDR3 consists of 14 amino acids. The read is trimmed to its CDR3 DNA, 42 bases read in frame from base 1. Looking up the germline V gene yields CDR1 SQVTM and CDR2 ANQGSEA. The sequence derives from a man between 18 and 35 years old in good health. Some clones in this sample may be carry-over from other donors' samples. Sequencing was done on a sample of naive CD4+ T cells from PBMCs. This specimen's cell subset or site label, interpreted: CD45RA+ positively selected. The sequence is built from TRBV29-1 and TRBJ1-3; D gene: possibly TRBD1, on 5 matching bases. The CDR3 protein is CGTRPGLSGNTIYF. Read as DNA, the sequence is TGCGGGACCCGCCCGGGGCTCTCTGGAAACACCATATATTTT.